These 10 T cell receptor beta chains originate from one sample sequenced in a study of T cell repertoires in cytomegalovirus infection. TCRdb reprocessed the reads via MiXCR and lists one record per CDR3 protein. The sample consists of about 160,000 distinct CDR3 sequences, 15% to 20% of them appearing once. Source material: CD8+ T cells from PBMCs. The receptor set was obtained from a human donor in good health (CMV status not recorded). Some clones in this sample may be carry-over from other donors' samples.

CDR3 region: CASSPTAGVADTQYF. The CDR3 DNA reads TGTGCCAGCTCCCCTACCGCAGGGGTTGCAGATACGCAGTATTTT. The J gene is TRBJ2-3, the V gene TRBV7-2, with TRBD1 as a possible D gene (6 bases). The V gene lost 8 bases and the J gene lost 4 bases, with 19 bases spanning the gap. CDR1 SGHTA and CDR2 FQGNSA come from the germline V gene. The CDR3 consists of 15 residues.

The chain employs TRBV5-4 and TRBJ2-7; 7 bases agree with TRBD2. The germline CDR1 and CDR2 sequences are SGHNT and YYREEE (reference sequence). J was trimmed by 2 bases and V by 1 base; bases with no gene match: 6. This CDR3 contains 15 residues. CDR3 DNA sequence: TGTGCCAGCAGCTTGAGGCGGGAGAATACCTACGAGCAGTACTTC. It is translated as CASSLRRENTYEQYF.

This clonotype was picked up a small number of times. The V call is TRBV7-9, the J call TRBJ1-1, with D perhaps matching TRBD1 (5 bases). Deletions cut 5 bases from V and 5 bases from J, with 9 bases between. This CDR3 region has 12 residues. Germline V gene sequence: CDR1 SEHNR, CDR2 FQNEAQ (reference sequence). The CDR3 spells CASSRGTTEAFF. The CDR3 DNA follows: TGTGCCAGCAGCAGGGGAACGACTGAAGCTTTCTTT. Combining the CDR3 with reference TRBV7-9 and TRBJ1-1 gives the whole variable domain DTGVSQNPRHKITKRGQNVTFRCDPISEHNRLYWYRQTLGQGPEFLTYFQNEAQLEKSRLLSDRFSAERPKGSFSTLEIQRTEQGDSAMYLCASSRGTTEAFFGQGTRLTVV.

This clonotype was detected only a few times. The chain couples TRBV5-5 to TRBJ2-5, with D perhaps TRBD1 or TRBD2 (5 bases each). The CDR3 is 15 residues long. Per germline, CDR1 SGHKS and CDR2 YYEKEE (reference sequence). V was shortened by 3 bases and J by 6 bases, with 18 bases between the two germline ends. Here the CDR3 DNA reads TGTGCCAGCAGCTCGACACCCGGGACCCGAAAGACCCAGTACTTC. Amino acids: CASSSTPGTRKTQYF. The full variable domain, its missing parts supplied by reference TRBV5-5 and TRBJ2-5, is DAGVTQSPTHLIKTRGQQVTLRCSPISGHKSVSWYQQVLGQGPQFIFQYYEKEERGRGNFPDRFSARQFPNYSSELNVNALLLGDSALYLCASSSTPGTRKTQYFGPGTRLLVL.

V gene TRBV2 combines with J gene TRBJ2-7; 10 bases are shared with TRBD1. The V segment lost 5 bases and the J segment 6 bases; nucleotides outside the gene matches: 13. CDR3 length equals 16 residues. The germline CDR1 and CDR2 sequences are SNHLY and FYNNEI. In DNA, the CDR3 is TGTGCCAGCAGTACAAACTCCGGGACAGGGGAGGCCGAGCAGTACTTC. Protein product: CASSTNSGTGEAEQYF.

This clonotype was seen many times. This chain connects TRBV7-2 to TRBJ2-1, with D unclear. V dropped 1 base and J dropped 6 bases, with 10 bases sitting between them. The CDR3 has 14 amino acids. The germline gives CDR1 SGHTA, CDR2 FQGNSA. The CDR3 sequence is CASSLDGAANEQFF. CDR3 bases: TGTGCCAGCAGCTTAGACGGTGCCGCCAATGAGCAGTTCTTC.

This chain links TRBV20-1 with TRBJ1-2; D gene unclear. The CDR3 is made up of 12 amino acids. Germline CDR1 is DFQATT and CDR2 is SNEGSKA (reference sequence). Between the trimmed V and J ends, which lost 6 bases and 6 bases, there was a span of 14 bases. This CDR3 reads CSATGREDGYTF. The CDR3 region has the DNA TGCAGTGCGACCGGGAGGGAGGATGGCTACACCTTC.

The chain uses TRBV6-5 and TRBJ1-4; D ambiguous. The germline V gene encodes CDR1 MNHEY and CDR2 SVGAGI. Trimming removed 7 bases at V and 3 bases at J, with 18 bases between. The CDR3 sequence is 16 residues long. The CDR3: CASTTSEREANEKLFF. CDR3 DNA: TGTGCCAGCACCACCTCTGAGAGGGAAGCTAATGAAAAACTGTTTTTT.

This sequence joins TRBV28 and TRBJ2-7; D might be TRBD1 (5 bases). The CDR3 consists of 14 residues. Trimming took 2 bases from V and 4 from J, leaving 12 bases between them. Germline V gene lookup returns CDR1 MDHEN and CDR2 SYDVKM. CDR3 nucleotides: TGTGCCAGCAGTTTAAACAGGCACTGGTACGAGCAGTACTTC. Translated, it gives CASSLNRHWYEQYF.

The chain links TRBV10-3 to TRBJ2-7, with a possible D match to TRBD2 (6 bases). The CDR3 consists of 11 residues. The V gene's germline CDR1 is ENHRY and CDR2 SYGVKD. The ends were cut back, 8 bases at V and 3 bases at J, with 8 bases in the middle. CDR3 residues: CAIRGGYEQYF. The CDR3 nucleotides are TGTGCCATCCGGGGAGGCTACGAGCAGTACTTC.